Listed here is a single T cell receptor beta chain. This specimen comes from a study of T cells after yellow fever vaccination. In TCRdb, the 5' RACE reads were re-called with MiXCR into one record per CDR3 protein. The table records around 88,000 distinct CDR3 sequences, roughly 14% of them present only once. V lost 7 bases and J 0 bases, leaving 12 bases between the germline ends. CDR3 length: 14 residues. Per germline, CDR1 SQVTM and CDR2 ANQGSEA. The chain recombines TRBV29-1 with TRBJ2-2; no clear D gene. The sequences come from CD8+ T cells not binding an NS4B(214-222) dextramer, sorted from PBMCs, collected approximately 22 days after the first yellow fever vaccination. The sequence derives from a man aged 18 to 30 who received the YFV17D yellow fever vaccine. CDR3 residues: CSAESPPNTGELFF. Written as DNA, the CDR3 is TGCAGCGCCGAGTCCCCTCCGAACACCGGGGAGCTGTTTTTT.